This TCR beta chain comes out of a study of blood T cell repertoires in COVID-19 (dated by TCRdb to 2019 to 2021). Background on the whole study: Samples from collaborators originated in the United States, Italy and Spain and spanned both the acute and convalescent phases of COVID-19. Where available, HLA class I and class II types were obtained from metadata supplied by the sample provider rather than from assay-based typing. The repertoires were made available in a free public database intended to serve as a resource for research on the immune response to SARS-CoV-2. Deeply sampled blood TCRbeta repertoires from subjects exposed to, actively infected with, or recovered from COVID-19 were included in the dataset. Nearly every sample came with metadata listing a de-identified subject ID, COVID-19 status, age in years and sex. The samples were drawn from the first 160 participants of the ongoing ImmuneRACE study and from roughly 1,300 subjects provided by 6 global collaborators. The material from the prospective study consisted of cDNA or gDNA derived from T cells, B-cell-depleted T cells, or PBMCs.

With regard to this clone: What antigen it recognizes has not been identified. No qualities accompany the bases; no much larger clone lies one base away.

Broad study findings and their caveats: Clinical and demographic metadata were provided uncurated, with the amount varying by source and participant.

At the junction V is shortened by 4 bases and J by 6 bases, with 31 bases in between. CDR1 and CDR2 (SGHTA, FQGTGA) derive from the germline V gene. The cysteine opens and the phenylalanine closes a CDR3 of 20 amino acids. Just CDR3 DNA is preserved here, 60 bases in frame from base 1. A second Seattle source provided samples from volunteer blood donors who had recovered from COVID-19. The collaborating institutions used their own protocols to collect whole blood in K2EDTA tubes. For TCRbeta analysis, collaborator samples were shipped as frozen whole blood, as isolated PBMCs, or as DNA extracted from either sample type. TCRbeta CDR3 regions were amplified from genomic DNA using the immunoSEQ Assay, a bias-controlled multiplex PCR. In the source study's methods: The number of nucleated cells in each sample was estimated from the amplification of reference gene primers within the assay. To quantify the absolute abundance of each unique TCRbeta CDR3 rearrangement, sequence reads were collapsed and filtered. For each sample, productive Simpson clonality was calculated as the square root of Simpson's diversity index across productive rearrangements. Here the immuneACCESS table is served through TCRdb, limited to in-frame sequences with V and J called. Missing clones are a known gap in these copies; in checked studies unresolved V genes cover under half, and the rest lacks a known reason. V and J calls and clone size come straight from that table; D and trimming were deduced from the DNA. The sample yields approximately 310,000 clones; about 90% were counted once. Approximately 8% of the sample belongs to the ten largest clones.

Recombination connected TRBV7-3 to TRBJ2-1, and possibly TRBD1, on 7 matching bases. The receptor comes from a woman aged 45-60 years who had recovered from COVID-19. The sequenced sample was peripheral blood. The CDR3 region: CASSYNRGPMVTGEANEQFF. The nucleotide sequence reads TGTGCCAGCAGCTATAACAGGGGCCCCATGGTCACGGGGGAAGCCAATGAGCAGTTCTTC.